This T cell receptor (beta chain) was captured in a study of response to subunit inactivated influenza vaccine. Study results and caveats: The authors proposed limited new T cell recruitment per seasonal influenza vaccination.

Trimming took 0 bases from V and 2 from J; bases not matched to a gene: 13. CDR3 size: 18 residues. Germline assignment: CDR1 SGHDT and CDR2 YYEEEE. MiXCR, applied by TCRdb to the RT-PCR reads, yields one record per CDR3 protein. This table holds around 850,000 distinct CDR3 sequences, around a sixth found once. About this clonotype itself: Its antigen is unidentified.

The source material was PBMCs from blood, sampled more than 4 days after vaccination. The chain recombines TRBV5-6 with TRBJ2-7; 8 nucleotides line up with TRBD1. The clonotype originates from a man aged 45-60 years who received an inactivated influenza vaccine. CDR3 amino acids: CASSLADFRGLLTYEQYF. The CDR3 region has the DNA TGTGCCAGCAGCTTGGCCGACTTCAGGGGGCTGCTCACCTACGAGCAGTACTTC.